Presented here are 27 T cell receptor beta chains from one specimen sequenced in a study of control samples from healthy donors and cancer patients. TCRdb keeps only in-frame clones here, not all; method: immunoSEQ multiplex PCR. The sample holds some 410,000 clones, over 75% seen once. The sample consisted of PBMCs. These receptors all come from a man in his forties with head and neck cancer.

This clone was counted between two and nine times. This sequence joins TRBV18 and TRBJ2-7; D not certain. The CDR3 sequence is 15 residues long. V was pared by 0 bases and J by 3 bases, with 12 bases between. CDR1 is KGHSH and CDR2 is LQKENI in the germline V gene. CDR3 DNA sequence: TGTGCCAGCTCACCACCGTACAGCCCTGGCTACGAGCAGTACTTC. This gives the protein CASSPPYSPGYEQYF.

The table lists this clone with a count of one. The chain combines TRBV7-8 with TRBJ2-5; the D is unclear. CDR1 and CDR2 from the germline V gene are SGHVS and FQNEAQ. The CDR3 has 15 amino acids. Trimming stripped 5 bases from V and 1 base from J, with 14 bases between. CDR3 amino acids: CASSRAPGTQETQYF. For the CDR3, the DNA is TGTGCCAGCAGCCGGGCCCCAGGAACCCAAGAGACCCAGTACTTC.

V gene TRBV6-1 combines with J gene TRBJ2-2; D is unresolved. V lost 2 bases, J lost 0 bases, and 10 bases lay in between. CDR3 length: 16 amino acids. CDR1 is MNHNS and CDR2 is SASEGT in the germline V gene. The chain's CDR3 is CASSEFGPANTGELFF. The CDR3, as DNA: TGTGCCAGCAGTGAATTTGGCCCCGCGAACACCGGGGAGCTGTTTTTT.

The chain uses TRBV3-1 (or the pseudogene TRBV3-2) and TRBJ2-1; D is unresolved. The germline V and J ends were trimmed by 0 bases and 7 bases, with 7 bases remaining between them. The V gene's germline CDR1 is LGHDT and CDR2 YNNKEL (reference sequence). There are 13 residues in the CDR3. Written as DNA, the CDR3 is TGTGCCAGCAGCCAAGAACAGTCGAATGAGCAGTTCTTC. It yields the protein CASSQEQSNEQFF.

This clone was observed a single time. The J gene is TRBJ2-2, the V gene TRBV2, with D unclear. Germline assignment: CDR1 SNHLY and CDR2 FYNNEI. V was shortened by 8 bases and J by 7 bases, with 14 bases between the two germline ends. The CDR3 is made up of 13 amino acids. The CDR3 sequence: CASLTVEFGELFF. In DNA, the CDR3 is TGTGCCAGCCTCACAGTAGAATTCGGGGAGCTGTTTTTT.

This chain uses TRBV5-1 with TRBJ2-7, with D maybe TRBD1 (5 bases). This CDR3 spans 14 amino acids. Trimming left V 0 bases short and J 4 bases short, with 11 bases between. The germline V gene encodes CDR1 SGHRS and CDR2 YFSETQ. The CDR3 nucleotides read TGCGCCAGCAGCTTGGGAGGCAGGGATTACGAGCAGTACTTC. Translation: CASSLGGRDYEQYF.

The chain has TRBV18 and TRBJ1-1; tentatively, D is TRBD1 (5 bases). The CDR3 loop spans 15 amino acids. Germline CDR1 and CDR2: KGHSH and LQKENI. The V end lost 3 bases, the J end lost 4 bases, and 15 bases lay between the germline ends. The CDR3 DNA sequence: TGTGCCAGCTCACCCTCAGGGCGAGACAGCACTGAAGCTTTCTTT. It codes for CASSPSGRDSTEAFF.

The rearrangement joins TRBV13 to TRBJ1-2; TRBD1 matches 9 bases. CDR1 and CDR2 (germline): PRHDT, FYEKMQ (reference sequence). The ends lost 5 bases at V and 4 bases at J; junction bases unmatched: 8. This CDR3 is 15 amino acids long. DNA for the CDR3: TGTGCCAGCAGCCCCCGGACAGGGGTTAGCTATGGCTACACCTTC. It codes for CASSPRTGVSYGYTF.

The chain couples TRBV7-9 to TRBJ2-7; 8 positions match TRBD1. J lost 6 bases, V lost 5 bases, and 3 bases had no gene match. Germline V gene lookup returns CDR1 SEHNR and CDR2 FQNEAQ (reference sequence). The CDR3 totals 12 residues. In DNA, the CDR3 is TGTGCCAGCAGCCTTGACAGGGGCGAGCAGTACTTC. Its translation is CASSLDRGEQYF.

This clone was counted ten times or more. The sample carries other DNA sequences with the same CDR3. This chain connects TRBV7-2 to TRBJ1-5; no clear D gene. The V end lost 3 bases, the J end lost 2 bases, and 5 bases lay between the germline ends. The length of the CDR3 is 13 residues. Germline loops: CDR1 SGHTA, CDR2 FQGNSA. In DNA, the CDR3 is TGTGCCAGCAGCTTGCGTGGCAATCAGCCCCAGCATTTT. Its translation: CASSLRGNQPQHF.

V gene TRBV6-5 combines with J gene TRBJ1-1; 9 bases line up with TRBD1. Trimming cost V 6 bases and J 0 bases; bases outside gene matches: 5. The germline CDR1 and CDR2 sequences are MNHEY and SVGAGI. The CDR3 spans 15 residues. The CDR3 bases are TGTGCCAGCAGGGACAGGGGCGGGATGAACACTGAAGCTTTCTTT. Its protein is CASRDRGGMNTEAFF.

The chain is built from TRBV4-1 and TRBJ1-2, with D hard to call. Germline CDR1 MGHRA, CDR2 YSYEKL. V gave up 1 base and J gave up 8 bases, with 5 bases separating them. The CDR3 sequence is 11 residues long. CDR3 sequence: CASSQGRGYTF. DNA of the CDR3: TGCGCCAGCAGCCAAGGCCGGGGCTACACCTTC.

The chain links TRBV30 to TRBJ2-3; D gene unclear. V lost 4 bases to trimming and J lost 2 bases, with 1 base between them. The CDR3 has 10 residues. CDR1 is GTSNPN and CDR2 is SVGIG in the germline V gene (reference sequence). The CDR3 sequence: CAWTTDTQYF. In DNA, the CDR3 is TGTGCCTGGACCACAGATACGCAGTATTTT.

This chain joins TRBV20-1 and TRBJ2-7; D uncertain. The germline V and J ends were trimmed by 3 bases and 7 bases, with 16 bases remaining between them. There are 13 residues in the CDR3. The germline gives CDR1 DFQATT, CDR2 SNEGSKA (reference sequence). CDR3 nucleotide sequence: TGCAGTGCTAGTAAACAGATTGAGAGGGAGCAGTACTTC. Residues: CSASKQIEREQYF.

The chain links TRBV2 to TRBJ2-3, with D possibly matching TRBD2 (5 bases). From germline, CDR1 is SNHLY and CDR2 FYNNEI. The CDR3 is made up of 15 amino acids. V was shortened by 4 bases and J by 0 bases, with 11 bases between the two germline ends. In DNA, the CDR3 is TGTGCCAGCAGTGGAGGGCCGGTTAGCACAGATACGCAGTATTTT. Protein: CASSGGPVSTDTQYF.

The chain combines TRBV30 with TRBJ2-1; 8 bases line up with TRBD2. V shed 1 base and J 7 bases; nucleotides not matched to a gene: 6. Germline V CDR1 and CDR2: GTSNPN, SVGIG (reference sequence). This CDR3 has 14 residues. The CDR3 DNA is TGTGCCTGGAGTGCGGGACTAGTGGGTAATGAGCAGTTCTTC. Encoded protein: CAWSAGLVGNEQFF.

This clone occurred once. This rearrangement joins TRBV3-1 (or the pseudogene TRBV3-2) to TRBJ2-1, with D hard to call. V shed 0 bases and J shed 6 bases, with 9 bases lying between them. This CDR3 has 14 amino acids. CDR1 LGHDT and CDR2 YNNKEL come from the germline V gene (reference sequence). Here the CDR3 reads CASSQDGGSNEQFF. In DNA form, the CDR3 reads TGTGCCAGCAGCCAAGATGGTGGCTCCAATGAGCAGTTCTTC.

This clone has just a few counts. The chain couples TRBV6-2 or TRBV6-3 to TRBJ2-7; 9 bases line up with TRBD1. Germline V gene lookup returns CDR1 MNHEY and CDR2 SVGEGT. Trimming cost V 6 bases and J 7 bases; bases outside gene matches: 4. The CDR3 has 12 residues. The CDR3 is CASSQGQGEQYF. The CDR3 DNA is TGTGCCAGCAGCCAGGGACAGGGAGAGCAGTACTTC.

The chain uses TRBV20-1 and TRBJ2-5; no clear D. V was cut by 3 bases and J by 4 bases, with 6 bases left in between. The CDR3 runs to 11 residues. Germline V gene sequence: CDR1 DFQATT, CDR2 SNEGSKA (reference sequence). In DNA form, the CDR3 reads TGCAGTGCTAGGCGGCCAGAGACCCAGTACTTC. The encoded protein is CSARRPETQYF.

For the CDR3, the DNA is TGTGCCAGCAGCTTGGAATCAAAAGAGACCCAGTACTTC. As protein: CASSLESKETQYF. The chain couples TRBV11-2 to TRBJ2-5, with D unclear. CDR3 length: 13 amino acids. Germline V gives CDR1 SGHAT, CDR2 FQNNGV. The ends were cut back, 3 bases at V and 3 bases at J, with 8 bases in the middle.

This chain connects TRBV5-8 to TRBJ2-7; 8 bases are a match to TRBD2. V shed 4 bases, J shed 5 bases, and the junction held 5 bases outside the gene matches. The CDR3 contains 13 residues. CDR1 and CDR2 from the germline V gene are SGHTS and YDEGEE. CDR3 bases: TGTGCCAGCAGCCAAGCGGGAGTTCACGAGCAGTACTTC. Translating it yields CASSQAGVHEQYF. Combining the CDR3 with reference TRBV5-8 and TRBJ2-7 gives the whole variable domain EAGVTQSPTHLIKTRGQQATLRCSPISGHTSVYWYQQALGLGLQFLLWYDEGEERNRGNFPPRFSGRQFPNYSSELNVNALELEDSALYLCASSQAGVHEQYFGPGTRLTVT.

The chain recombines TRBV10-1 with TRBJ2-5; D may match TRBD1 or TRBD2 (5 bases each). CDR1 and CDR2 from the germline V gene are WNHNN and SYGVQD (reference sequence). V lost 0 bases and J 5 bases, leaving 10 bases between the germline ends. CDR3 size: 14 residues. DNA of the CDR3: TGCGCCAGCAGTGAGTCGAGGGGCCGGGAGACCCAGTACTTC. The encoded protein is CASSESRGRETQYF.

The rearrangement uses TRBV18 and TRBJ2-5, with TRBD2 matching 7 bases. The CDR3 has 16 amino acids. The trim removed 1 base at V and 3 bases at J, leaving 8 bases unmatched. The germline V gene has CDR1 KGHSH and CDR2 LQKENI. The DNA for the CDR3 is TGTGCCAGCTCACCACGGTCGAGCGGGGCGAAAGAGACCCAGTACTTC. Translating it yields CASSPRSSGAKETQYF.

This CDR3 reads CASSLGAEGRAYEQYF. The CDR3 DNA is TGTGCCAGCAGCTTAGGTGCGGAGGGAAGGGCTTACGAGCAGTACTTC. The chain has TRBV7-2 and TRBJ2-7; tentative D call: TRBD2 (6 bases). This CDR3 has 16 residues. V was pared by 1 base and J by 4 bases, with 17 bases between. CDR1 and CDR2 (germline): SGHTA, FQGNSA. Full variable domain (rest looked up from reference TRBV7-2 and TRBJ2-7): GAGVSQSPSNKVTEKGKDVELRCDPISGHTALYWYRQSLGQGLEFLIYFQGNSAPDKSGLPSDRFSAERTGGSVSTLTIQRTQQEDSAVYLCASSLGAEGRAYEQYFGPGTRLTVT.

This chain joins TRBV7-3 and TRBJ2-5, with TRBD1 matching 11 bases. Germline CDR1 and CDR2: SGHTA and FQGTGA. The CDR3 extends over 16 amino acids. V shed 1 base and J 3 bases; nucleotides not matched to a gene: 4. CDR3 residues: CASSLRGQGGKETQYF. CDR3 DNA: TGTGCCAGCAGCTTAAGGGGACAGGGGGGAAAAGAGACCCAGTACTTC.

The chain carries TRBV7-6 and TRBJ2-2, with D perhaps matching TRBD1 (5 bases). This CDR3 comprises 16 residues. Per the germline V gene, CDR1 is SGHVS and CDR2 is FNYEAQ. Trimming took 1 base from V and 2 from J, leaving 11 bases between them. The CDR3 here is CASSLVGQGNTGELFF. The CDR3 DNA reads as TGTGCCAGCAGCTTAGTAGGGCAGGGAAACACCGGGGAGCTGTTTTTT. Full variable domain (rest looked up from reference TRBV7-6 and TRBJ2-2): GAGVSQSPRYKVTKRGQDVALRCDPISGHVSLYWYRQALGQGPEFLTYFNYEAQQDKSGLPNDRFSAERPEGSISTLTIQRTEQRDSAMYRCASSLVGQGNTGELFFGEGSRLTVL.

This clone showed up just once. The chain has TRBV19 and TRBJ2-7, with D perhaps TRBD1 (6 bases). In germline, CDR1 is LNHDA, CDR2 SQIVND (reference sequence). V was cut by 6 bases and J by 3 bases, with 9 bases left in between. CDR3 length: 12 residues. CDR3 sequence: CASRKDSYEQYF. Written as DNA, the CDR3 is TGTGCCAGTAGGAAGGACAGCTACGAGCAGTACTTC.